This T cell receptor beta chain was identified during a study of tumour-infiltrating T cells in Burkitt lymphoma. Overall study: Patients covered every epidemiological subtype of Burkitt lymphoma. Repertoire clonality predicted overall and progression-free survival. Broader study findings: Several public clonotypes were shared across many Burkitt lymphoma patients.

In germline, CDR1 is KGHSH, CDR2 LQKENI. Trimming took 0 bases from V and 8 from J, leaving 10 bases between them. The length of the CDR3 is 13 residues. This table comes from immunoSEQ multiplex PCR, and its TCRdb copy is limited to in-frame clones, with some not included. This sample carries 46,000 or so clones, around 31% of them seen once, and the ten largest clones take roughly 2.6%. Of note for this clone: Antigen: not known.

This TCR came from a human donor with Burkitt lymphoma. This chain joins TRBV18 and TRBJ2-5; D is undetermined. Sequenced input: tumor tissue. DNA of the CDR3: TGTGCCAGCTCACCACCGTCGTTCGACACCCAGTACTTC. Translating gives CASSPPSFDTQYF.